The clone carrying this T cell receptor beta chain appeared once. Antigen specificity is unknown. Primers included in the PCR were 60 Vbeta and 13 Jbeta primers. Assay used: immunoSEQ multiplex PCR; TCRdb lists only in-frame clones, some missing. The table has 160,000 or so clones, about four fifths seen once. The data originate from a study of cytomegalovirus exposure and HLA in healthy donors. General study points: The authors reported that TCR beta sequences could predict HLA-A and HLA-B alleles. These predictions were accurate for most subjects in the first cohort. Some TCR beta chains (more than 150 of them) were listed as cytomegalovirus-associated.

CDR1 and CDR2 (germline): MGHDK, SYGVNS. Trimming pared 3 bases from V and 9 bases from J, leaving 15 bases between. This CDR3 comprises 15 residues. Sequences were obtained from PBMCs. This receptor was identified in a young woman in good health and CMV-seropositive. The genes are TRBV25-1 and TRBJ1-6; D might be TRBD1 (5 bases). The CDR3 protein is CASSDIQELGSPLHF. CDR3 coding DNA: TGTGCCAGCAGTGACATACAGGAACTTGGTTCACCCCTCCACTTT.